The 30 T cell receptor beta chains below were found in one sample sequenced in a study of beta chain features in type 1 diabetes. The isolated RNA, all of it, was reverse transcribed, so expressed TCRB transcripts were what got sequenced. Repertoires were generated with immunoSEQ multiplex PCR, while TCRdb's copy carries only in-frame clones and drops some. The sample has under 800,000 clones; roughly 15% are singletons. Sequences were obtained from naive CD4+ T cells from blood. These receptors were collected from a man aged 18 to 30 in good health.

This clone was counted between two and nine times. V usage is TRBV9 and J usage is TRBJ1-2, with TRBD1 matching 9 bases. The germline CDR1 and CDR2 sequences are SGDLS and YYNGEE. The CDR3 has 15 residues. The V segment lost 4 bases and the J segment 6 bases; nucleotides outside the gene matches: 10. The CDR3 here is CASSLRRGQGDGYTF. The CDR3 nucleotides read TGTGCCAGCAGCCTGCGCCGGGGACAGGGAGATGGCTACACCTTC.

This clone has more than one count but fewer than ten. The rearrangement uses TRBV7-9 and TRBJ2-7; TRBD1 is a possible D gene (8 bases). The germline V and J ends were trimmed by 5 bases and 0 bases, with 20 bases remaining between them. Germline V gene lookup returns CDR1 SEHNR and CDR2 FQNEAQ (reference sequence). The CDR3 has 17 residues. This CDR3 is CASSLRGGQVNSYEQYF. The CDR3 region has the DNA TGTGCCAGCAGCCTTAGGGGGGGACAGGTTAACTCCTACGAGCAGTACTTC. The full variable domain, completed using reference TRBV7-9 and TRBJ2-7, is DTGVSQNPRHKITKRGQNVTFRCDPISEHNRLYWYRQTLGQGPEFLTYFQNEAQLEKSRLLSDRFSAERPKGSFSTLEIQRTEQGDSAMYLCASSLRGGQVNSYEQYFGPGTRLTVT.

Only a few counts were recorded for this clone. This sequence joins TRBV2 and TRBJ2-4, with D tentatively TRBD2 (6 bases). Germline V gives CDR1 SNHLY, CDR2 FYNNEI. V was cut by 6 bases and J by 1 base, with 19 bases left in between. The CDR3 runs to 17 residues. In DNA form, the CDR3 reads TGTGCCAGCAGGGGTGCGGGATTTTCCTTTGCCAAAAACATTCAGTACTTC. This codes for CASRGAGFSFAKNIQYF.

The sample holds a few counts of this clone. The V gene is TRBV7-9, the J gene TRBJ2-1; no reliable D call. Germline values: CDR1 SEHNR, CDR2 FQNEAQ (reference sequence). The CDR3 spans 16 residues. The V end lost 1 base, the J end lost 3 bases, and 13 bases lay between the germline ends. The CDR3 is CASSLGSGGFYNEQFF. CDR3 sequence (DNA): TGTGCCAGCAGCTTAGGCTCGGGCGGATTCTACAATGAGCAGTTCTTC.

V is TRBV7-8 and J is TRBJ1-1, with D possibly matching TRBD1 (5 bases). The germline CDR1 and CDR2 sequences are SGHVS and FQNEAQ. The CDR3 is 15 amino acids. V lost 3 bases to trimming and J lost 1 base, with 12 bases between them. The CDR3, as DNA: TGTGCCAGCAGCTTCGCGAAGGGGCAGAACACTGAAGCTTTCTTT. It specifies CASSFAKGQNTEAFF.

This clone was seen only a few times. This chain joins TRBV7-2 and TRBJ1-2; 8 nucleotides agree with TRBD1. Trimming removed 8 bases from V and 2 bases from J; junction bases left unmatched: 4. Germline assignment: CDR1 SGHTA and CDR2 FQGNSA. CDR3 length: 13 amino acids. The CDR3 loop reads CASGRQGNYGYTF. The DNA for the CDR3 is TGTGCCAGCGGGCGACAGGGGAACTATGGCTACACCTTC.

This rearrangement joins TRBV9 to TRBJ2-7; D is possibly TRBD1 (5 bases). The CDR3 length is 15 residues. The ends were cut back, 3 bases at V and 3 bases at J, with 16 bases in the middle. CDR1 and CDR2 from the germline V gene are SGDLS and YYNGEE. CDR3 coding DNA: TGTGCCAGCAGCGCAGCGCCAAGGGGATTCTACGAGCAGTACTTC. Protein: CASSAAPRGFYEQYF.

In this sample, this clone turned up a few times. J is TRBJ2-2 and V is TRBV30; 8 positions match TRBD1. The CDR3 extends over 14 amino acids. V trimming: 3 bases; J trimming: 4 bases; junction bases outside the gene matches: 4. Germline V gives CDR1 GTSNPN, CDR2 SVGIG (reference sequence). The CDR3 is CAWRSGGTTGELFF. In DNA form, the CDR3 reads TGTGCCTGGAGGTCAGGGGGCACCACCGGGGAGCTGTTTTTT.

This clone was found a few times. V usage is TRBV10-3 and J usage is TRBJ2-7; D call uncertain. CDR3 length equals 15 residues. The germline CDR1 and CDR2 sequences are ENHRY and SYGVKD. The germline V and J ends were trimmed by 6 bases and 2 bases, with 17 bases remaining between them. The CDR3 coding sequence is TGTGCCATCAGGCCAAGCGACAAAACTCCCTACGAGCAGTACTTC. Translation gives CAIRPSDKTPYEQYF.

This clone showed up just a few times. The rearrangement links TRBV6-5 to TRBJ2-1; TRBD1 or TRBD2 may be the D gene (6 bases each). In germline, CDR1 is MNHEY, CDR2 SVGAGI. The ends were cut back, 4 bases at V and 8 bases at J, with 21 bases in the middle. This CDR3 contains 16 residues. The CDR3 here is CASSSSKWGATYEQFF. The CDR3 region has the DNA TGTGCCAGCAGTTCCAGCAAGTGGGGGGCCACGTATGAGCAGTTCTTC.

This clone came up a few times. The chain has TRBV4-1 and TRBJ2-3; the D gene is possibly TRBD2 (6 bases). CDR1 MGHRA and CDR2 YSYEKL come from the germline V gene. CDR3 length: 17 amino acids. Trimming left V 7 bases short and J 3 bases short, with 23 bases between. CDR3 sequence: CASTRAALASRTDTQYF. The CDR3 nucleotides read TGCGCCAGCACGCGAGCTGCGCTAGCGTCTAGGACAGATACGCAGTATTTT.

This chain joins TRBV4-3 and TRBJ2-2; 7 nucleotides line up with TRBD2. The CDR3 extends over 14 amino acids. Germline lookup yields CDR1 LGHNA and CDR2 YSLEER. The J segment lost 2 bases and the V segment lost 8 bases, leaving 5 bases of the junction unmatched. The CDR3 region is CASGLAANTGELFF. Written as DNA, the CDR3 is TGCGCCAGCGGGCTAGCGGCTAACACCGGGGAGCTGTTTTTT.

In this sample, this clone turned up a few times. CDR3 sequence: CASSFVPLSGDNEQFF. The CDR3 DNA sequence: TGTGCCAGCAGTTTCGTGCCCCTCTCGGGAGACAATGAGCAGTTCTTC. This rearrangement joins TRBV28 to TRBJ2-1, with D tentatively TRBD2 (6 bases). The CDR3 totals 16 residues. The V gene's germline CDR1 is MDHEN and CDR2 SYDVKM. V lost 3 bases, J lost 5 bases, and 17 bases lay in between.

This clone occurred a few times. The chain has TRBV5-6 and TRBJ1-4; 7 bases match TRBD1. The V segment lost 4 bases and the J segment 0 bases; nucleotides outside the gene matches: 6. The CDR3 runs 16 residues. Germline lookup yields CDR1 SGHDT and CDR2 YYEEEE. The CDR3 DNA reads as TGTGCCAGCAGCCCACTAGGGACAGCAACTAATGAAAAACTGTTTTTT. Protein: CASSPLGTATNEKLFF. Variable domain in full (rest from reference TRBV5-6 and TRBJ1-4): DAGVTQSPTHLIKTRGQQVTLRCSPKSGHDTVSWYQQALGQGPQFIFQYYEEEERQRGNFPDRFSGHQFPNYSSELNVNALLLGDSALYLCASSPLGTATNEKLFFGSGTQLSVL.

This chain links TRBV5-6 with TRBJ2-7; 8 positions agree with TRBD1. The CDR3 runs to 16 residues. Germline CDR1 and CDR2: SGHDT and YYEEEE. With 3 bases clipped from V and 3 bases from J, the junction kept 11 bases outside the gene matches. Here the CDR3 reads CASSWAGGSRSYEQYF. The CDR3 bases are TGTGCCAGCAGCTGGGCAGGGGGCTCGAGGAGCTACGAGCAGTACTTC.

This clone was counted between two and nine times. The chain carries TRBV11-3 and TRBJ2-1; TRBD2 aligns across 8 bases. CDR1 and CDR2 (germline): SGHNT, YENEEA. V trimming: 1 base; J trimming: 8 bases; junction bases outside the gene matches: 7. The CDR3 is 15 amino acids. CDR3: CASSLVPRGGHEQFF. For the CDR3, the DNA is TGTGCCAGCAGCTTAGTTCCCCGGGGGGGACATGAGCAGTTCTTC.

DNA for the CDR3: TGTGCCAGCAGCTTAGAAGCGGGGCGAGAGACCCAGTACTTC. The encoded protein is CASSLEAGRETQYF. The chain carries TRBV11-2 and TRBJ2-5; TRBD2 agrees at 7 bases. This CDR3 has 14 residues. CDR1 and CDR2 from the germline V gene are SGHAT and FQNNGV. V shed 0 bases, J shed 4 bases, and the junction held 2 bases outside the gene matches.

The J gene is TRBJ1-1, the V gene TRBV5-1; 8 nucleotides line up with TRBD1. There are 14 residues in the CDR3. The germline gives CDR1 SGHRS, CDR2 YFSETQ. The junction had 5 bases not matched to a gene; V was cut back by 3 bases and J by 4 bases. Written as DNA, the CDR3 is TGCGCCAGCAGCTCGACAGGGGTAGCCACTGAAGCTTTCTTT. It codes for CASSSTGVATEAFF. The complete variable domain, with remaining parts taken from reference TRBV5-1 and TRBJ1-1, reads KAGVTQTPRYLIKTRGQQVTLSCSPISGHRSVSWYQQTPGQGLQFLFEYFSETQRNKGNFPGRFSGRQFSNSRSEMNVSTLELGDSALYLCASSSTGVATEAFFGQGTRLTVV.

The V and J genes are TRBV2 and TRBJ2-1, with D possibly matching TRBD1 (6 bases). The CDR3 has 14 residues. Trimming removed 6 bases from V and 6 bases from J, with 15 bases in between. Germline V CDR1 and CDR2: SNHLY, FYNNEI. In DNA, the CDR3 is TGTGCCAGCAGCGGGACATGGGGGCGCAATGAGCAGTTCTTC. It yields the protein CASSGTWGRNEQFF. The full variable domain, its missing parts supplied by reference TRBV2 and TRBJ2-1, is EPEVTQTPSHQVTQMGQEVILRCVPISNHLYFYWYRQILGQKVEFLVSFYNNEISEKSEIFDDQFSVERPDGSNFTLKIRSTKLEDSAMYFCASSGTWGRNEQFFGPGTRLTVL.

This clone was detected only a few times. The chain combines TRBV7-8 with TRBJ1-1; maybe TRBD1 (6 bases). The V gene's germline CDR1 is SGHVS and CDR2 FQNEAQ. V was shortened by 1 base and J by 0 bases, with 12 bases between the two germline ends. There are 16 residues in the CDR3. DNA for the CDR3: TGTGCCAGCAGCTTAGAGGGGGTGCTCATGAACACTGAAGCTTTCTTT. Amino acid sequence: CASSLEGVLMNTEAFF.

There are a few counts of this clone. Other DNA sequences from this sample encode an identical CDR3 as well. This chain's CDR3 is CASSLEGSSYNEQFF. The CDR3 DNA reads TGTGCCAGCAGCTTAGAGGGGAGCTCCTACAATGAGCAGTTCTTC. The rearrangement links TRBV11-2 to TRBJ2-1, with D perhaps matching TRBD2 (5 bases). Germline CDR1 and CDR2: SGHAT and FQNNGV. Trimming removed 0 bases from V and 0 bases from J, with 6 bases in between. CDR3 length: 15 residues.

This clone was seen only a few times. The J gene is TRBJ2-2, the V gene TRBV10-3; 9 bases are shared with TRBD1. Germline-derived CDR1 and CDR2 are ENHRY and SYGVKD. The CDR3 contains 16 residues. Unmatched junction bases numbered 5, after V lost 2 bases and J lost 4 bases. The CDR3 sequence: CAISETGTGTTGELFF. The CDR3 coding sequence is TGTGCCATCAGTGAGACCGGGACAGGGACCACCGGGGAGCTGTTTTTT.

This clone was detected a few times. The rearrangement uses TRBV5-1 and TRBJ2-7; TRBD1 aligns across 7 bases. Germline CDR1 SGHRS, CDR2 YFSETQ. V dropped 7 bases and J dropped 0; count of bases not matched to a gene: 7. The CDR3 is made up of 14 amino acids. CDR3 residues: CASCKTGNSYEQYF. DNA of the CDR3: TGCGCCAGCTGTAAGACAGGGAACTCCTACGAGCAGTACTTC.

This clone was seen a few times. The chain joins TRBV5-6 to TRBJ2-7; 7 bases are a match to TRBD2. V shed 4 bases and J 7 bases; nucleotides not matched to a gene: 17. The V gene's germline CDR1 is SGHDT and CDR2 YYEEEE. This CDR3 has 16 amino acids. Here the CDR3 reads CASSTPGKRELKEQYF. For the CDR3, the DNA is TGTGCCAGCAGCACCCCTGGAAAGCGGGAATTAAAGGAGCAGTACTTC.

As for this clone: Mismatch with germline at one junction end may stem from a read error. This chain connects TRBV7-7 to TRBJ1-5; D is ambiguous. Germline assignment: CDR1 SSHAT and CDR2 FNYEAQ (reference sequence). The CDR3 covers 15 residues. The CDR3 nucleotides read TGTGCTAGCAGCTTAGGAGTGCATGGCAATCAGCCCCAGCATTTT. Its protein product is CASSLGVHGNQPQHF.

The rearrangement joins TRBV5-4 to TRBJ2-3, with TRBD1 matching over 8 bases. The CDR3 has 15 residues. Trimming removed 4 bases from V and 3 bases from J; junction bases left unmatched: 7. Germline values: CDR1 SGHNT, CDR2 YYREEE (reference sequence). CDR3 coding DNA: TGTGCCAGCAGCATAGGACAGGGACGTACAGATACGCAGTATTTT. Its protein product is CASSIGQGRTDTQYF.

The chain links TRBV7-3 to TRBJ2-1; 12 positions match TRBD2. The CDR3 totals 16 residues. The trim removed 5 bases at V and 4 bases at J, leaving 6 bases unmatched. CDR1 SGHTA and CDR2 FQGTGA come from the germline V gene. In DNA form, the CDR3 reads TGTGCCAGCAGCACCCGGACTAGCGGGACTTACAATGAGCAGTTCTTC. Its translation is CASSTRTSGTYNEQFF.

This clone turned up a few times. This sequence joins TRBV27 and TRBJ1-1, with 9 bases identical to TRBD1. The CDR3 totals 15 residues. Germline lookup yields CDR1 MNHEY and CDR2 SMNVEV (reference sequence). The junction had 8 bases not matched to a gene; V was cut back by 5 bases and J by 4 bases. This CDR3 reads CASSLRDRVGTEAFF. The CDR3 DNA is TGTGCCAGCAGTCTCCGGGACAGGGTAGGCACTGAAGCTTTCTTT.

The chain carries TRBV7-2 and TRBJ1-3, with 7 bases that match TRBD1. Unmatched junction bases numbered 6, after V lost 5 bases and J lost 2 bases. Looked up from germline, CDR1 is SGHTA and CDR2 is FQGNSA. The CDR3 loop spans 15 amino acids. The DNA of the CDR3 is TGTGCCAGCAGCACGTACAGGGGAGCTGGAAACACCATATATTTT. It specifies CASSTYRGAGNTIYF. The entire variable domain, with the rest obtained from reference TRBV7-2 and TRBJ1-3, is as follows: GAGVSQSPSNKVTEKGKDVELRCDPISGHTALYWYRQSLGQGLEFLIYFQGNSAPDKSGLPSDRFSAERTGGSVSTLTIQRTQQEDSAVYLCASSTYRGAGNTIYFGEGSWLTVV.

The genes are TRBV7-9 and TRBJ2-7, with 12 nucleotides matching TRBD1. The CDR3 is 16 residues long. Unmatched junction bases numbered 12, after V lost 7 bases and J lost 5 bases. Germline loops: CDR1 SEHNR, CDR2 FQNEAQ (reference sequence). The CDR3 reads CASNDATGTGGHEQYF. DNA of the CDR3: TGTGCCAGCAATGATGCCACCGGGACAGGGGGCCACGAGCAGTACTTC.